The 7 T cell receptor beta chains reported below all come from one sample, sequenced in a study of T-cell reconstitution after alpha-beta-depleted transplantation in children. The authors prepared the TCRbeta library with unique molecular identifiers. TCRdb independently ran MiXCR on the PCR reads; one entry per CDR3 protein. This sample carries hundreds of thousands of distinct CDR3 sequences, 8% to 11% of them seen once, and the ten largest clones take 4% to 5%. The sample in question was PBMCs from the stem cell graft donor, obtained from the stem cell graft. The receptors stem from a human donor who donated a stem cell graft to a child with acute myeloid leukemia.

The chain joins TRBV20-1 to TRBJ2-5, with 7 bases identical to TRBD1. The CDR3 spans 15 residues. V shed 8 bases and J 2 bases; nucleotides not matched to a gene: 14. Germline V gene sequence: CDR1 DFQATT, CDR2 SNEGSKA (reference sequence). As DNA, the CDR3 is TGCAGTCACCAAGGACAGGCCAAAGGACAAGAGACCCAGTACTTC. Its protein product is CSHQGQAKGQETQYF.

The chain uses TRBV4-2 and TRBJ2-1, with 10 nucleotides matching TRBD2. CDR1 and CDR2 (germline): LGHNA, YNFKEQ. The J segment lost 1 base and the V segment lost 4 bases, leaving 4 bases of the junction unmatched. This CDR3 contains 16 residues. CDR3 loop: CASSRTSGGSYNEQFF. The CDR3 coding sequence is TGTGCCAGCAGCCGGACTAGCGGAGGGTCCTACAATGAGCAGTTCTTC.

The rearrangement links TRBV19 to TRBJ2-1; 7 nucleotides agree with TRBD2. V dropped 3 bases and J dropped 7; count of bases not matched to a gene: 9. The CDR3 runs 15 residues. Germline values: CDR1 LNHDA, CDR2 SQIVND (reference sequence). The CDR3 here is CASSMVREMRNEQFF. The CDR3 nucleotides are TGTGCCAGTAGTATGGTGCGGGAGATGAGGAATGAGCAGTTCTTC.

The table lists this clonotype with a few counts. This chain connects TRBV7-8 to TRBJ1-1, with D uncertain. With 5 bases removed from V and 10 bases from J, the gap between germline ends came to 14 bases. This CDR3 is built from 12 residues. Germline loops: CDR1 SGHVS, CDR2 FQNEAQ. CDR3 residues: CASSAKGIRAFF. The CDR3 DNA sequence: TGTGCCAGCAGCGCCAAGGGAATTCGAGCTTTCTTT. The entire variable domain, with the rest obtained from reference TRBV7-8 and TRBJ1-1, is as follows: GAGVSQSPRYKVAKRGQDVALRCDPISGHVSLFWYQQALGQGPEFLTYFQNEAQLDKSGLPSDRFFAERPEGSVSTLKIQRTQQEDSAVYLCASSAKGIRAFFGQGTRLTVV.

This rearrangement joins TRBV6-2 or TRBV6-3 to TRBJ2-5; 14 positions agree with TRBD2. Trimming took 5 bases from V and 9 from J; bases not matched to a gene: 5. Germline V gene data show CDR1 as MNHEY and CDR2 as SVGEGT. The CDR3 consists of 14 residues. The CDR3 nucleotides are TGTGCCAGCAGTCAGGGACTAGCGGGAGTGGCCCAGTACTTC. Translated, it gives CASSQGLAGVAQYF.

CDR3 residues: CASSHLAGVGPYEQYF. In DNA form, the CDR3 reads TGTGCCAGCAGTCACCTAGCGGGAGTAGGGCCCTACGAGCAGTACTTC. J is TRBJ2-7 and V is TRBV12-3 or TRBV12-4; 10 bases fit TRBD2. Trimming cost V 5 bases and J 2 bases; bases outside gene matches: 9. CDR3 size: 16 residues.

The chain carries TRBV30 and TRBJ2-1; D is possibly TRBD2 (6 bases). V was cut by 4 bases and J by 7 bases, with 17 bases left in between. CDR1 GTSNPN and CDR2 SVGIG come from the germline V gene (reference sequence). This CDR3 has 14 amino acids. The CDR3 DNA reads TGTGCCTGGACTCGGGGCGGGACGGCTAATGAGCAGTTCTTC. It encodes CAWTRGGTANEQFF.